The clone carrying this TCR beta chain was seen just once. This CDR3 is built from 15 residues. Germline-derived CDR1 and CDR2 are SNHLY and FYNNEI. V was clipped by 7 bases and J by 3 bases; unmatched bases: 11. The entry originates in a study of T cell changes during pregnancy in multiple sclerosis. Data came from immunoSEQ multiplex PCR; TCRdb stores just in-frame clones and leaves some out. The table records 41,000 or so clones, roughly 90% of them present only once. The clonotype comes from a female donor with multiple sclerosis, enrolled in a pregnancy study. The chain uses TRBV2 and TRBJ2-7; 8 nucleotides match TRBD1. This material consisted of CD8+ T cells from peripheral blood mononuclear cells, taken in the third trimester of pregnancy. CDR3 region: CASTRGGTGGYEQYF. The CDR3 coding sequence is TGTGCCAGCACGAGAGGAGGGACAGGAGGCTACGAGCAGTACTTC. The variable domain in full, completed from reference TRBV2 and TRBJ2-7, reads EPEVTQTPSHQVTQMGQEVILRCVPISNHLYFYWYRQILGQKVEFLVSFYNNEISEKSEIFDDQFSVERPDGSNFTLKIRSTKLEDSAMYFCASTRGGTGGYEQYFGPGTRLTVT.